The 26 T cell receptor beta chains given below trace back to one sample, sequenced in a study of cytomegalovirus exposure and HLA in healthy donors. PCR employed 60 Vbeta and 13 Jbeta primers. Measured with immunoSEQ multiplex PCR; TCRdb has only the in-frame clones, and not every one. The sample yields over 130,000 clones, roughly 83% seen once. Sequenced input: PBMCs. These receptors all come from a human donor in good health.

V is TRBV30 and J is TRBJ2-1, with D tentatively TRBD2 (7 bases). CDR1 and CDR2 from the germline V gene are GTSNPN and SVGIG (reference sequence). The CDR3 is 14 amino acids. V lost 4 bases to trimming and J lost 4 bases, with 14 bases between them. Here the CDR3 DNA reads TGTGCCTGGACGGGGGGCACACCTTACAATGAGCAGTTCTTC. This gives the protein CAWTGGTPYNEQFF.

The chain employs TRBV5-5 and TRBJ1-3; D is possibly TRBD1 (5 bases). With 0 bases removed from V and 2 bases from J, the gap between germline ends came to 9 bases. Germline assignment: CDR1 SGHKS and CDR2 YYEKEE (reference sequence). This CDR3 spans 15 amino acids. The CDR3 spells CASSLEGQAGNTIYF. The CDR3 region has the DNA TGTGCCAGCAGCTTGGAGGGGCAGGCTGGAAACACCATATATTTT.

The J gene is TRBJ1-1, the V gene TRBV2, with a tentative D call TRBD1 (6 bases). The length of the CDR3 is 15 residues. The germline gives CDR1 SNHLY, CDR2 FYNNEI. V lost 1 base, J lost 1 base, and 10 bases lay in between. The CDR3 is CASSEEAGANTEAFF. The DNA of the CDR3 is TGTGCCAGCAGTGAAGAGGCAGGGGCGAACACTGAAGCTTTCTTT.

This clone was seen only a few times. The same CDR3 arises from other DNA sequences in this sample as well. V is TRBV10-3 and J is TRBJ1-1, with TRBD1 as a possible D gene (5 bases). The V end was cut by 8 bases, the J end by 2 bases, with 12 bases between. Germline CDR1 is ENHRY and CDR2 is SYGVKD. The CDR3 length is 13 residues. The CDR3 DNA follows: TGTGCCATCTCCCGAGACAGAAACACTGAAGCTTTCTTT. Protein product: CAISRDRNTEAFF.

The gene calls are TRBV25-1 and TRBJ2-1; TRBD2 is a possible D gene (6 bases). The length of the CDR3 is 15 residues. The V gene lost 1 base and the J gene lost 4 bases, with 11 bases spanning the gap. Germline lookup yields CDR1 MGHDK and CDR2 SYGVNS. The CDR3 loop is CASSESLAGYNEQFF. In DNA, the CDR3 is TGTGCCAGCAGTGAATCATTGGCGGGGTACAATGAGCAGTTCTTC. The full variable domain, completed using reference TRBV25-1 and TRBJ2-1, is EADIYQTPRYLVIGTGKKITLECSQTMGHDKMYWYQQDPGMELHLIHYSYGVNSTEKGDLSSESTVSRIRTEHFPLTLESARPSHTSQYLCASSESLAGYNEQFFGPGTRLTVL.

This clone was counted between two and nine times. The V gene is TRBV5-5, the J gene TRBJ2-1; D remains unclear. CDR1 is SGHKS, CDR2 YYEKEE, per germline (reference sequence). Trimming cost V 2 bases and J 7 bases, with 13 bases left between them. The CDR3 covers 14 residues. The CDR3 loop is CASSFQLTRNEQFF. The DNA of the CDR3 is TGTGCCAGCAGCTTTCAACTCACGAGGAATGAGCAGTTCTTC.

The V call is TRBV5-1, the J call TRBJ1-1, with D uncertain. Germline CDR1 reads SGHRS; CDR2 reads YFSETQ. The V gene lost 0 bases and the J gene lost 4 bases, with 13 bases spanning the gap. The CDR3 sequence is 15 residues long. CDR3 nucleotide sequence: TGCGCCAGCAGCTTGGCTCCAAAGGAGAGCACTGAAGCTTTCTTT. It codes for CASSLAPKESTEAFF. Drawing the rest from reference TRBV5-1 and TRBJ1-1, the complete variable domain is KAGVTQTPRYLIKTRGQQVTLSCSPISGHRSVSWYQQTPGQGLQFLFEYFSETQRNKGNFPGRFSGRQFSNSRSEMNVSTLELGDSALYLCASSLAPKESTEAFFGQGTRLTVV.

V gene TRBV7-6 combines with J gene TRBJ2-3, with 13 bases aligning to TRBD2. The germline V gene has CDR1 SGHVS and CDR2 FNYEAQ. The CDR3 totals 13 residues. With V trimmed by 8 bases and J by 6 bases, 2 bases remained unmatched. CDR3: CASGLAGADTQYF. CDR3 nucleotide sequence: TGTGCCAGCGGACTAGCGGGAGCGGATACGCAGTATTTT.

The rearrangement uses TRBV15 and TRBJ2-7, with D perhaps TRBD2 (6 bases). V was pared by 0 bases and J by 2 bases, with 11 bases between. This CDR3 has 15 amino acids. Germline-derived CDR1 and CDR2 are LNHNV and YYDKDF (reference sequence). The CDR3 DNA follows: TGTGCCACCAGCAGAGATTTCGGGGAGGCCTACGAGCAGTACTTC. Protein product: CATSRDFGEAYEQYF.

The rearrangement links TRBV5-1 to TRBJ2-1; 8 bases match TRBD1. Germline CDR1 is SGHRS and CDR2 is YFSETQ. V lost 0 bases to trimming and J lost 15 bases; unmatched junction nucleotides: 14. The CDR3 loop spans 15 amino acids. The CDR3 sequence: CASSLDSGSGTGRFF. CDR3 nucleotides: TGCGCCAGCAGCTTGGATAGTGGATCCGGGACAGGACGGTTCTTC.

The sample holds a few counts of this clone. The chain employs TRBV7-2 and TRBJ1-4; TRBD1 agrees at 9 bases. This CDR3 is 14 amino acids long. J gave up 6 bases and V 3 bases, and 2 bases lay outside the gene matches. Germline V CDR1 and CDR2: SGHTA, FQGNSA. The CDR3 DNA reads as TGTGCCAGCAGCTTCGGGACAGGGTATGAAAAACTGTTTTTT. Translating it yields CASSFGTGYEKLFF.

The chain combines TRBV18 with TRBJ2-1; D is unresolved. Germline V gene lookup returns CDR1 KGHSH and CDR2 LQKENI. The CDR3 spans 13 residues. Trimming shortened V by 2 bases and J by 7 bases, and 9 bases separated the two germline ends. CDR3 protein: CASSPARQNEQFF. The DNA for the CDR3 is TGTGCCAGCTCACCAGCCAGACAAAATGAGCAGTTCTTC.

The V call is TRBV2, the J call TRBJ1-1, with D possibly TRBD1 on 6 matching bases. The germline CDR1 and CDR2 sequences are SNHLY and FYNNEI. With 6 bases removed from V and 4 bases from J, the gap between germline ends came to 15 bases. The CDR3 runs 14 residues. The CDR3, as DNA: TGTGCCAGCAGGCGGACAGAATTGAGCACTGAAGCTTTCTTT. It encodes CASRRTELSTEAFF.

A single count supports this clone. The J gene is TRBJ2-7, the V gene TRBV5-4, with 7 bases that match TRBD2. J was trimmed by 6 bases and V by 2 bases; bases with no gene match: 17. This CDR3 region has 17 residues. Germline V gene sequence: CDR1 SGHNT, CDR2 YYREEE (reference sequence). CDR3 bases: TGTGCCAGCAGCTTTGGGCTGGGGATTACGGGAGGTAGCGAGCAGTACTTC. Its translation is CASSFGLGITGGSEQYF.

The chain uses TRBV19 and TRBJ1-5; D perhaps matches TRBD1 (5 bases). The V gene lost 6 bases and the J gene lost 4 bases, with 13 bases spanning the gap. Germline CDR1 reads LNHDA; CDR2 reads SQIVND (reference sequence). CDR3 length: 14 amino acids. The CDR3 DNA reads TGTGCCAGTAGGCCCGGGGGATTAAATCAGCCCCAGCATTTT. Its protein product is CASRPGGLNQPQHF.

The chain carries TRBV28 and TRBJ2-7; D might be TRBD1 (5 bases). Trimming took 5 bases from V and 3 from J, leaving 8 bases between them. This CDR3 has 12 residues. The germline CDR1 and CDR2 sequences are MDHEN and SYDVKM. CDR3 bases: TGTGCCAGCAGTCTAACAGGCTACGAGCAGTACTTC. This encodes CASSLTGYEQYF.

The rearrangement uses TRBV5-6 and TRBJ1-4, with 7 nucleotides matching TRBD1. CDR1 SGHDT and CDR2 YYEEEE come from the germline V gene. The CDR3 runs 15 residues. The trim removed 5 bases at V and 6 bases at J, leaving 10 bases unmatched. DNA for the CDR3: TGTGCCAGCAGACCTAACAGGGGAAGTCATGAAAAACTGTTTTTT. Translated, it gives CASRPNRGSHEKLFF.

CDR3 protein: CAWSGAGGYLDTQYF. As DNA, the CDR3 is TGTGCCTGGAGTGGGGCAGGGGGCTATTTAGATACGCAGTATTTT. The chain recombines TRBV30 with TRBJ2-3, with 8 bases that match TRBD1. V gave up 1 base and J gave up 5 bases; unmatched junction bases: 8. CDR3 length: 15 residues. Germline V lookup: CDR1 GTSNPN, CDR2 SVGIG (reference sequence).

V usage is TRBV11-2 and J usage is TRBJ2-2; possibly TRBD2 for D (5 bases). Trimming removed 4 bases at V and 4 bases at J, with 10 bases between. Germline CDR1 is SGHAT and CDR2 is FQNNGV. This CDR3 spans 14 amino acids. The CDR3, as DNA: TGTGCCAGCAGCTGGCGGGTTGGCACCGGGGAGCTGTTTTTT. Protein: CASSWRVGTGELFF.

The chain couples TRBV19 to TRBJ1-2; D might be TRBD1 (5 bases). CDR3 length: 13 residues. With 10 bases removed from V and 8 bases from J, the gap between germline ends came to 20 bases. CDR1 is LNHDA, CDR2 SQIVND, per germline (reference sequence). Here the CDR3 reads CATEQGWARGYTF. CDR3 coding DNA: TGTGCCACCGAGCAGGGATGGGCTAGAGGCTACACCTTC.

The rearrangement joins TRBV4-2 to TRBJ2-5; possible D gene TRBD2, 5 bases. Trimming took 5 bases from V and 1 from J, leaving 11 bases between them. This CDR3 region has 14 residues. The germline gives CDR1 LGHNA, CDR2 YNFKEQ. CDR3 in amino acids: CASSDQEAQETQYF. CDR3 coding DNA: TGTGCCAGCAGCGATCAGGAGGCCCAAGAGACCCAGTACTTC.

This sequence joins TRBV27 and TRBJ2-7; D call uncertain. Germline CDR1 and CDR2: MNHEY and SMNVEV (reference sequence). V lost 3 bases, J lost 0 bases, and 12 bases lay in between. This CDR3 has 15 residues. The CDR3 nucleotides read TGTGCCAGCAGTTTGCTACCAAGTAGCTCCTACGAGCAGTACTTC. Amino acid sequence: CASSLLPSSSYEQYF.

The chain has TRBV28 and TRBJ2-6; the match to TRBD1 covers 9 bases. The CDR3 spans 17 residues. V dropped 5 bases and J dropped 0; count of bases not matched to a gene: 5. The germline gives CDR1 MDHEN, CDR2 SYDVKM. Written as DNA, the CDR3 is TGTGCCAGCAGTATGACAGGGGGGAGCTCTGGGGCCAACGTCCTGACTTTC. Amino acid sequence: CASSMTGGSSGANVLTF.

The chain combines TRBV28 with TRBJ1-5; D is possibly TRBD1 (6 bases). Germline CDR1 is MDHEN and CDR2 is SYDVKM. The V end lost 2 bases, the J end lost 3 bases, and 11 bases lay between the germline ends. The CDR3 runs 15 residues. The CDR3 loop is CASSLIHRDNQPQHF. The CDR3 nucleotides are TGTGCCAGCAGTTTAATCCACAGGGACAATCAGCCCCAGCATTTT. The full variable domain, rest sourced from reference TRBV28 and TRBJ1-5, is DVKVTQSSRYLVKRTGEKVFLECVQDMDHENMFWYRQDPGLGLRLIYFSYDVKMKEKGDIPEGYSVSREKKERFSLILESASTNQTSMYLCASSLIHRDNQPQHFGDGTRLSIL.

The chain uses TRBV25-1 and TRBJ1-1; D might be TRBD1 (6 bases). Trimming cost V 9 bases and J 4 bases, with 12 bases left between them. CDR3 length equals 12 residues. The germline V gene encodes CDR1 MGHDK and CDR2 SYGVNS. CDR3 region: CASNRVGTEAFF. CDR3 DNA sequence: TGTGCCAGTAACAGGGTTGGCACTGAAGCTTTCTTT.

The genes are TRBV5-8 and TRBJ2-6, with D perhaps matching TRBD1 (6 bases). Deletions cut 0 bases from V and 8 bases from J, with 9 bases between. Per germline, CDR1 SGHTS and CDR2 YDEGEE. The CDR3 is made up of 14 amino acids. The CDR3 DNA follows: TGTGCCAGCAGCTTGGCCAGGGGCACCAACGTCCTGACTTTC. It translates to CASSLARGTNVLTF.